The 9 T cell receptor beta chains in this list originate from one sample, sequenced in a study of blood T cell repertoires in COVID-19. Method: immunoSEQ multiplex PCR; TCRdb's copy keeps in-frame clones and lacks some. The sample holds 30,000 to 40,000 clones; 90% are singletons and the top ten take roughly 13%. The sample comprised peripheral blood. Every receptor here comes from a human donor in a cohort sampled during active COVID-19.

This chain connects TRBV4-2 to TRBJ1-1, with D perhaps matching TRBD1 (6 bases). The V end was cut by 2 bases, the J end by 0 bases, with 13 bases between. This CDR3 region has 16 residues. CDR1 and CDR2 from the germline V gene are LGHNA and YNFKEQ. CDR3 sequence (DNA): TGTGCCAGCAGCCAACTTATGACAGGCTTGAACACTGAAGCTTTCTTT. Residues: CASSQLMTGLNTEAFF.

This clone was seen only once. The V gene is TRBV27, the J gene TRBJ1-5; 9 bases agree with TRBD1. Trimming took 5 bases from V and 7 from J; bases not matched to a gene: 21. Germline CDR1 MNHEY, CDR2 SMNVEV (reference sequence). This CDR3 contains 19 residues. CDR3 protein: CASSGGQGGFGPPGQPQHF. CDR3 coding DNA: TGTGCCAGCAGTGGGGGACAGGGCGGATTCGGGCCCCCGGGGCAGCCCCAGCATTTT.

This clone has a single count. V usage is TRBV7-8 and J usage is TRBJ2-1, with TRBD2 matching over 10 bases. CDR3 length: 16 amino acids. V dropped 1 base and J dropped 6; count of bases not matched to a gene: 6. Per the germline V gene, CDR1 is SGHVS and CDR2 is FQNEAQ. The DNA for the CDR3 is TGTGCCAGCAGCTTAGTACTAGCGGGGAGTGGCAATGAGCAGTTCTTC. This sequence encodes CASSLVLAGSGNEQFF.

The V and J genes are TRBV9 and TRBJ2-1; 10 bases map to TRBD2. This CDR3 is 20 amino acids long. From germline, CDR1 is SGDLS and CDR2 YYNGEE. The ends lost 2 bases at V and 3 bases at J; junction bases unmatched: 17. CDR3 bases: TGTGCCAGCAGCGTTAGGGTAGCGGGAGGACCGCAGACCATCTACAATGAGCAGTTCTTC. As protein: CASSVRVAGGPQTIYNEQFF.

The V and J genes are TRBV28 and TRBJ2-7; 10 bases map to TRBD1. This CDR3 region has 16 residues. V lost 6 bases to trimming and J lost 0 bases; unmatched junction nucleotides: 8. Germline V lookup: CDR1 MDHEN, CDR2 SYDVKM. The CDR3 is CASSRPGQGNSYEQYF. In DNA, the CDR3 is TGTGCCAGCAGCCGACCGGGACAGGGGAACTCCTACGAGCAGTACTTC.

The chain joins TRBV18 to TRBJ2-7; D possibly matches TRBD1 or TRBD2 (5 bases each). The CDR3 has 16 amino acids. Germline V gives CDR1 KGHSH, CDR2 LQKENI. V lost 8 bases and J 1 base, leaving 21 bases between the germline ends. The chain's CDR3 is CASTQEAGVGSYEQYF. Here the CDR3 DNA reads TGTGCCAGCACACAGGAGGCGGGCGTAGGGTCCTACGAGCAGTACTTC.

The chain uses TRBV9 and TRBJ1-6, with 7 bases that match TRBD1. Trimming cost V 4 bases and J 4 bases; bases outside gene matches: 8. CDR3 length: 16 amino acids. Germline-derived CDR1 and CDR2 are SGDLS and YYNGEE. The CDR3 DNA is TGTGCCAGCAGCACGGCTGGGGGACAGTATAATTCACCCCTCCACTTT. As protein: CASSTAGGQYNSPLHF.

The chain links TRBV11-2 to TRBJ2-2; 8 nucleotides agree with TRBD1. This CDR3 has 17 amino acids. The germline CDR1 and CDR2 sequences are SGHAT and FQNNGV. V lost 4 bases, J lost 2 bases, and 9 bases stayed unmatched. The CDR3 coding sequence is TGTGCCAGCAGCTCGTACGGGACAGGCCTTAACACCGGGGAGCTGTTTTTT. It is translated as CASSSYGTGLNTGELFF.

The J gene is TRBJ2-3, the V gene TRBV7-9; no reliable D call. With 5 bases removed from V and 6 bases from J, the gap between germline ends came to 15 bases. CDR3 size: 14 residues. In germline, CDR1 is SEHNR, CDR2 FQNEAQ (reference sequence). The CDR3 sequence: CASSAQLRSDTQYF. Written as DNA, the CDR3 is TGTGCCAGCAGCGCTCAACTGCGGTCCGATACGCAGTATTTT.